The following is a T cell receptor beta chain sequence with its context. This sample is part of a study of technical replicates of blood from a handful of donors. Here immunoSEQ multiplex PCR was the method, and the copy in TCRdb shows in-frame clones only, minus some. Of roughly 70,000 clones in the sample, around 95% are singletons; the top ten hold 0.3% to 0.45%. The CDR3 is made up of 15 amino acids. Germline V CDR1 and CDR2: MDHEN, SYDVKM. The ends were cut back, 5 bases at V and 1 base at J, with 14 bases in the middle. The TCR comes from a human donor in good health. This chain uses TRBV28 with TRBJ2-5; a possible D gene is TRBD1 (6 bases). Specimen: T cells isolated from PBMCs. CDR3 sequence (DNA): TGTGCCAGCAGTCACGGACAGATTGCCCAAGAGACCCAGTACTTC. Its protein is CASSHGQIAQETQYF.